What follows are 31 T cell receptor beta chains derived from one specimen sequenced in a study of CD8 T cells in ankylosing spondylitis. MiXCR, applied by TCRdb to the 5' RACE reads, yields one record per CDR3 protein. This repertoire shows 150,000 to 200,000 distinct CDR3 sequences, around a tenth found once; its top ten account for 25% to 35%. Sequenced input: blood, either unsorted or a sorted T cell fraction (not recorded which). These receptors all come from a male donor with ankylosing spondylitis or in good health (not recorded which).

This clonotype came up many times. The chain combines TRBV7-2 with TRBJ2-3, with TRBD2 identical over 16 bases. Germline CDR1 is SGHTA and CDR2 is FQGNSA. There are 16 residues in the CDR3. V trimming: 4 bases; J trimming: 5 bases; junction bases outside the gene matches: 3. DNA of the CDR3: TGTGCCAGCAGCTCGGGACTAGCGGGGGGGCAAGATACGCAGTATTTT. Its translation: CASSSGLAGGQDTQYF.

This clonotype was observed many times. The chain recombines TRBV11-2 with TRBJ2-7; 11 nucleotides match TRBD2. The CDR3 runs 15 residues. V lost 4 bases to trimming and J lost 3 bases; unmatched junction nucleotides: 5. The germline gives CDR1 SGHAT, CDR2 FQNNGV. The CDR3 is CASSSPTSGVYEQYF. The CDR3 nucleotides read TGTGCCAGCAGCTCCCCGACTAGCGGGGTCTACGAGCAGTACTTC.

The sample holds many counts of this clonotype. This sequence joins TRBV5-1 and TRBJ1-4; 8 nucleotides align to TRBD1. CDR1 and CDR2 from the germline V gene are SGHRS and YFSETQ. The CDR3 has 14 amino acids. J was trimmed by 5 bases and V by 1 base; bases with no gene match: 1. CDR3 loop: CASSLRTGNEKLFF. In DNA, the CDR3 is TGCGCCAGCAGCTTGCGGACAGGGAATGAAAAACTGTTTTTT. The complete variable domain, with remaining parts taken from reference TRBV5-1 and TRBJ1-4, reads KAGVTQTPRYLIKTRGQQVTLSCSPISGHRSVSWYQQTPGQGLQFLFEYFSETQRNKGNFPGRFSGRQFSNSRSEMNVSTLELGDSALYLCASSLRTGNEKLFFGSGTQLSVL.

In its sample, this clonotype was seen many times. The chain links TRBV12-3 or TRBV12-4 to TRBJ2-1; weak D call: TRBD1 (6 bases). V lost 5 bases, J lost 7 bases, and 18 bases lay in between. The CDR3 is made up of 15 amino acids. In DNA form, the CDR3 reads TGTGCCAGCAGTCCCCTATCCGGGACAAGTAATGAGCAGTTCTTC. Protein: CASSPLSGTSNEQFF.

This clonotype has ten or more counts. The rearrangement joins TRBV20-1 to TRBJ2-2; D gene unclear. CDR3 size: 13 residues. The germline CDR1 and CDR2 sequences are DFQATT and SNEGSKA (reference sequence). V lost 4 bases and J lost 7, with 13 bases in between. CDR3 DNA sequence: TGCAGTGCTACCGGCCCAGCGAGCGGGGAGCTGTTTTTT. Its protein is CSATGPASGELFF.

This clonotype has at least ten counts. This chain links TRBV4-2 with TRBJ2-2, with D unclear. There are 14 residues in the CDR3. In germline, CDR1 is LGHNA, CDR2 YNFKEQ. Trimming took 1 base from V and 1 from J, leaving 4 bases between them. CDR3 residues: CASSQVMNTGELFF. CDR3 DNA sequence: TGTGCCAGCAGCCAAGTCATGAACACCGGGGAGCTGTTTTTT.

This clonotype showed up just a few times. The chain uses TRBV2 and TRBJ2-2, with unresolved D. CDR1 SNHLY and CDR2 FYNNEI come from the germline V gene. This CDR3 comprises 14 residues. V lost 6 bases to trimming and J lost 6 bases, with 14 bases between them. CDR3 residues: CASSPLIGAGELFF. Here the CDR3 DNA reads TGTGCCAGCAGCCCACTTATAGGAGCCGGGGAGCTGTTTTTT. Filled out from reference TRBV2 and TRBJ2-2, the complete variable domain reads EPEVTQTPSHQVTQMGQEVILRCVPISNHLYFYWYRQILGQKVEFLVSFYNNEISEKSEIFDDQFSVERPDGSNFTLKIRSTKLEDSAMYFCASSPLIGAGELFFGEGSRLTVL.

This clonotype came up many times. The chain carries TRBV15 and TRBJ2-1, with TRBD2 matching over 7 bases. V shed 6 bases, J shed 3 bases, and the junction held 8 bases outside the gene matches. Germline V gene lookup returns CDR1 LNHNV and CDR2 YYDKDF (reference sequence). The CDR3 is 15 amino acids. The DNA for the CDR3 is TGTGCCACCAGTGAGCGGGGAGCGTTCTACAATGAGCAGTTCTTC. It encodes CATSERGAFYNEQFF.

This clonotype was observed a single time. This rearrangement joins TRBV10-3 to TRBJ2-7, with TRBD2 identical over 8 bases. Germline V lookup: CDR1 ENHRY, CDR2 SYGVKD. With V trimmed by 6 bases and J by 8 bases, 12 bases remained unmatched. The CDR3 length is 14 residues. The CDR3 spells CAIRQGLGAGKQYF. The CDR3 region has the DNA TGTGCCATCAGGCAGGGACTAGGGGCTGGCAAGCAGTACTTC.

The CDR3 DNA is TGCAGCGTTGAGGTACAGCCTAATGAAAAACTGTTTTTT. Amino acids: CSVEVQPNEKLFF. The chain employs TRBV29-1 and TRBJ1-4; D gene uncertain. The V end lost 3 bases, the J end lost 3 bases, and 8 bases lay between the germline ends. The CDR3 spans 13 residues. Germline CDR1 and CDR2: SQVTM and ANQGSEA.

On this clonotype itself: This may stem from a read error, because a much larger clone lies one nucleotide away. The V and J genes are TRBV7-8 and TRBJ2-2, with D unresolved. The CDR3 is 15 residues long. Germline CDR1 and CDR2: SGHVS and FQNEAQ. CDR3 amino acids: CAISLTNGVPQELFF. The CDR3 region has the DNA TGTGCCATCAGCTTAACAAATGGGGTGCCCCAGGAGCTGTTTTTT.

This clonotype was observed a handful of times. CDR3 loop: CSARAYNLAGAQRFYNEQFF. CDR3 sequence (DNA): TGCAGTGCTAGAGCTTACAATCTAGCGGGGGCTCAACGTTTTTACAATGAGCAGTTCTTC. This chain links TRBV20-1 with TRBJ2-1, with 10 bases identical to TRBD2. The CDR3 is 20 amino acids. Trimming cost V 1 base and J 4 bases; bases outside gene matches: 19. Germline V gives CDR1 DFQATT, CDR2 SNEGSKA (reference sequence).

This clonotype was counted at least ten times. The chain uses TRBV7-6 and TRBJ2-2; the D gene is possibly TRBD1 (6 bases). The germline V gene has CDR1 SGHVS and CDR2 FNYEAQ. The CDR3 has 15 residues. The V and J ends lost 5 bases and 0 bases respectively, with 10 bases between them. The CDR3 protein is CASSLRGSNTGELFF. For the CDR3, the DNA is TGTGCCAGCAGCCTTAGGGGGTCGAACACCGGGGAGCTGTTTTTT. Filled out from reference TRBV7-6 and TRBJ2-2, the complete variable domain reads GAGVSQSPRYKVTKRGQDVALRCDPISGHVSLYWYRQALGQGPEFLTYFNYEAQQDKSGLPNDRFSAERPEGSISTLTIQRTEQRDSAMYRCASSLRGSNTGELFFGEGSRLTVL.

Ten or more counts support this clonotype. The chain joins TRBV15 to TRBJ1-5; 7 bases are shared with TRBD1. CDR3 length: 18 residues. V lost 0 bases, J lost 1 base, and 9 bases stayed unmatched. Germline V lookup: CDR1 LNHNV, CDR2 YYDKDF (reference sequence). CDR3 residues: CATSRDSNTGVSNQPQHF. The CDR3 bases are TGTGCCACCAGCAGAGATTCCAATACAGGGGTGAGCAATCAGCCCCAGCATTTT.

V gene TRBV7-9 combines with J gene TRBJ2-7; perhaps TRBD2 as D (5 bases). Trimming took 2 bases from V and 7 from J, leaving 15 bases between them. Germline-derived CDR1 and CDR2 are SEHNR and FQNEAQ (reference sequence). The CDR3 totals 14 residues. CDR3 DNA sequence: TGTGCCAGCAGCTTATTCGTGGGAGAGGAGGAGCAGTACTTC. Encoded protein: CASSLFVGEEEQYF. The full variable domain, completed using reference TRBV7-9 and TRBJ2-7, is DTGVSQNPRHKITKRGQNVTFRCDPISEHNRLYWYRQTLGQGPEFLTYFQNEAQLEKSRLLSDRFSAERPKGSFSTLEIQRTEQGDSAMYLCASSLFVGEEEQYFGPGTRLTVT.

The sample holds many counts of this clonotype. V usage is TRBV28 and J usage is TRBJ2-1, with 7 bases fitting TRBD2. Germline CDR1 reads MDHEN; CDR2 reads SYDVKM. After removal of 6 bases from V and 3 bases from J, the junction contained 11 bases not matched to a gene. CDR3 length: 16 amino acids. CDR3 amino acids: CASRNLAGVLYNEQFF. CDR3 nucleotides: TGTGCCAGCAGAAACCTTGCGGGGGTACTCTACAATGAGCAGTTCTTC.

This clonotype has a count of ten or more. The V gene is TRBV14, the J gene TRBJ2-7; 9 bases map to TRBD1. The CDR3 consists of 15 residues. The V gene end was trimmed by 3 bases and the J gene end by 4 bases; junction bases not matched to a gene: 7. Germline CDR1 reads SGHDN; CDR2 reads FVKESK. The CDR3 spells CASSHIRDRVYEQYF. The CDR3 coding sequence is TGTGCCAGCAGCCACATACGGGACAGGGTGTACGAGCAGTACTTC.

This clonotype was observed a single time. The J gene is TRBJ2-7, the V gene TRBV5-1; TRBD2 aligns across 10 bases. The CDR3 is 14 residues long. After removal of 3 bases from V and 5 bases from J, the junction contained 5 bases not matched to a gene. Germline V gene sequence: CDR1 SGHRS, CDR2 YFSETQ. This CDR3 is CASSSGLAAHEQYF. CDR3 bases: TGCGCCAGCAGCTCCGGACTAGCGGCACACGAGCAGTACTTC. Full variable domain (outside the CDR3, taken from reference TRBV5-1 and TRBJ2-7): KAGVTQTPRYLIKTRGQQVTLSCSPISGHRSVSWYQQTPGQGLQFLFEYFSETQRNKGNFPGRFSGRQFSNSRSEMNVSTLELGDSALYLCASSSGLAAHEQYFGPGTRLTVT.

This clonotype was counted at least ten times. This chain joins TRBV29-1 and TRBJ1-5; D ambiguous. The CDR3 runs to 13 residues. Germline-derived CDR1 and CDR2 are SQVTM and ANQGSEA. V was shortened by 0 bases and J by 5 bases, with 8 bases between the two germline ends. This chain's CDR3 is CSVEEGRDQPQHF. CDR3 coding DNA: TGCAGCGTTGAAGAAGGCAGAGATCAGCCCCAGCATTTT.

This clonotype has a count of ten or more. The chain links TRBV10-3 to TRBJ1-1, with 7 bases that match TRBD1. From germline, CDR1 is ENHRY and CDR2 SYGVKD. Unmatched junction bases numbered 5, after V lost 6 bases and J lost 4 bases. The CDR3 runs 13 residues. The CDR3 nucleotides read TGTGCCATCAGGGAGGGGGCCCCCACTGAAGCTTTCTTT. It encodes CAIREGAPTEAFF.

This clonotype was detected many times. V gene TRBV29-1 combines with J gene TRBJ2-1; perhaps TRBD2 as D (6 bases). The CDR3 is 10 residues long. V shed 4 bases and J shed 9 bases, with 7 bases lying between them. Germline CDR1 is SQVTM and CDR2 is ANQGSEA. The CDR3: CSVASVEQFF. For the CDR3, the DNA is TGCAGCGTTGCTAGCGTTGAGCAGTTCTTC.

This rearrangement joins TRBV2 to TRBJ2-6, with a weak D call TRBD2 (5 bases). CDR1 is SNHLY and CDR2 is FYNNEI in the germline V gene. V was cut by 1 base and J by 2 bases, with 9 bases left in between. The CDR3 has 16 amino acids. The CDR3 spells CASSEGGLTGANVLTF. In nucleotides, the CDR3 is TGTGCCAGCAGTGAAGGAGGGTTAACTGGGGCCAACGTCCTGACTTTC.

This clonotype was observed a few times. CDR3 loop: CASIRGGYNEQFF. For the CDR3, the DNA is TGTGCCAGCATTCGAGGCGGCTACAATGAGCAGTTCTTC. The genes are TRBV7-8 and TRBJ2-1, with D uncertain. Trimming cost V 7 bases and J 3 bases, with 10 bases left between them. CDR1 is SGHVS and CDR2 is FQNEAQ in the germline V gene. CDR3 size: 13 residues.

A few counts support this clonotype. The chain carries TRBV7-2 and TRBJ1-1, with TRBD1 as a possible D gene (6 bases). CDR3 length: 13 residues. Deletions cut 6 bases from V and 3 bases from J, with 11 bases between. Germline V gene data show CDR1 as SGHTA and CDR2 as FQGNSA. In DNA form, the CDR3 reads TGTGCCAGCAGACCGGACAGCTACACTGAAGCTTTCTTT. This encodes CASRPDSYTEAFF. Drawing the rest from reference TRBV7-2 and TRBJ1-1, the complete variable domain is GAGVSQSPSNKVTEKGKDVELRCDPISGHTALYWYRQSLGQGLEFLIYFQGNSAPDKSGLPSDRFSAERTGGSVSTLTIQRTQQEDSAVYLCASRPDSYTEAFFGQGTRLTVV.

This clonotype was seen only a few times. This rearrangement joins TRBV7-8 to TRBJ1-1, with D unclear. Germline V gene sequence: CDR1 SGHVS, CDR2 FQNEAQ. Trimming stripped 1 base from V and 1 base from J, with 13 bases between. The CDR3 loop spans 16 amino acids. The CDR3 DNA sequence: TGTGCCAGCAGCTTAGGTCCAGCAGGACCGAACACTGAAGCTTTCTTT. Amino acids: CASSLGPAGPNTEAFF.

The CDR3 coding sequence is TGTGCCAGTAAAACCACAGGCAATCAGCCCCAGCATTTT. Its translation: CASKTTGNQPQHF. The chain combines TRBV19 with TRBJ1-5; D is unresolved. This CDR3 has 13 amino acids. The ends were cut back, 7 bases at V and 2 bases at J, with 9 bases in the middle. Per germline, CDR1 LNHDA and CDR2 SQIVND (reference sequence).

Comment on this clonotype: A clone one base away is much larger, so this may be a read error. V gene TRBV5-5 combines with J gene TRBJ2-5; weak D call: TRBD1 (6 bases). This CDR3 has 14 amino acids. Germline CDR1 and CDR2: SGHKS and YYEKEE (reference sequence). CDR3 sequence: CVSSYTGLQETQYF. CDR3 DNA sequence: TGTGTCAGCAGTTATACAGGGCTTCAAGAGACCCAGTACTTC.

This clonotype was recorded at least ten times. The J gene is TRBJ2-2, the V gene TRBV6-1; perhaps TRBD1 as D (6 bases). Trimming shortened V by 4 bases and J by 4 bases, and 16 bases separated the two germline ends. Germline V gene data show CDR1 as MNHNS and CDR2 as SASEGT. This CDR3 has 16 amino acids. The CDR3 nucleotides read TGTGCCAGCAGTGCACAGGGAAGTCTGGTCACCGGGGAGCTGTTTTTT. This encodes CASSAQGSLVTGELFF.

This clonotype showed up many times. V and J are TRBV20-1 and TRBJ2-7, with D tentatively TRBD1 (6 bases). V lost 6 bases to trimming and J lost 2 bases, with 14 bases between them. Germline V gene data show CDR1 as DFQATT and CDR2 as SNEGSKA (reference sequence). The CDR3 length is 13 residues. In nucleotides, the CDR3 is TGCAGTGCCCCTAAACAGGGAGCCTACGAGCAGTACTTC. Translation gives CSAPKQGAYEQYF.

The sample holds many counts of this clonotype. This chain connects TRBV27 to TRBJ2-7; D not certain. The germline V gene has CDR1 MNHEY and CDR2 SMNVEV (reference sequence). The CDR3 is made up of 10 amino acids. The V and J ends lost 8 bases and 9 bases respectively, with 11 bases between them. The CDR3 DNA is TGTGCCAGCGGGATGGGCTCGCAGTACTTC. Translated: CASGMGSQYF.

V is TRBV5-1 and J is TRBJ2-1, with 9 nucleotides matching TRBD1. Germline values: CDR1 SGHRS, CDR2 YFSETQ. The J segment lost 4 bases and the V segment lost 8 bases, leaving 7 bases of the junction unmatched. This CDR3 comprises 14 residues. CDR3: CARTTGGLYNEQFF. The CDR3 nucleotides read TGCGCCAGGACCACAGGGGGCCTTTACAATGAGCAGTTCTTC.